This T cell receptor beta chain was obtained from a study of beta chain features in type 1 diabetes (dated by TCRdb to 2016 to 2018). Background for the entire study: Mean age, gender distribution, total cell number and subset yield did not differ between patients and healthy donors. Across all samples, around 100 million sorted cells were examined, and cell number per subset correlated strongly with RNA yield. The study compared the TCRB repertoires of sorted circulating CD4+ T cell subsets in recently diagnosed type 1 diabetes patients with those in matched healthy donors. Regulatory and stem cell-like memory subsets were obtained from only 8 patients and about eight healthy donors, while naive and central memory subsets were obtained from all 30 or so donors.

From a lookup of the germline V gene, CDR1 and CDR2 are SGHRS and YFSETQ. V and J lose 0 bases and 4 bases, and a span of 11 bases separates them. The CDR3 numbers 14 residues from cysteine through phenylalanine. Only the CDR3 part of the read is kept: 42 bases, read in frame from the first base. Points the paper makes about the study in general: Because cDNA was sequenced instead of genomic DNA, activated cells with high expression could be over-represented, although the groups did not differ in activation or CD3 levels. Because small numbers of individuals were included in the HLA sub-analyses, any influence of HLA type on TCRB rearrangement was left unresolved. At VDJ recombination sites, patients with type 1 diabetes made fewer insertions and deleted more nucleotides, a pattern implying thymic rearrangement abnormalities. Shorter templates might be favored by PCR, yet because patient and control samples were amplified and corrected together, any such skew would affect both groups equally. Naive, central memory and regulatory TCRB repertoires appeared to be more alike among patients than among healthy donors. Type 1 diabetes patients showed a moderate but significant shortening of TCRB CDR3 length in all four CD4+ subsets.

From each donor, a single peripheral blood sample of around 120 mL on average was drawn into heparinised tubes. A BD FACSAria II was used to sort naive, central memory, regulatory and stem cell-like memory CD4+ T cells with a panel that included CD45RO, CCR7, CD25, CD127, CD95 and CD27. Purity was above 98% for every sorted population. PBMCs were separated immediately by Lymphoprep density gradient centrifugation and were stained directly, without being cultured. So that batch effects would be minimized, each experiment stained and sorted samples in pairs, pairing one healthy donor with one patient. All of the isolated RNA was reverse transcribed with the High Capacity cDNA Reverse Transcription Kit, so expressed TCRB transcripts were sequenced. Deep immunoSEQ sequencing was applied to naive, central memory and regulatory T cell samples, giving an average of roughly 3.5 million total reads per sample. After sorted cells were lysed in RLT buffer, RNA was extracted with DNase-treated RNeasy Micro or Mini kits, with the choice depending on cell number. To prevent cross-contamination, each cell subset was processed individually, whereas patient and healthy donor samples were processed jointly. The immunoSEQ multiplex PCR was used to amplify TCRB sequences from cDNA, yielding 87-bp fragments that span the CDR3 region. Sequencing of the amplicons was performed on the Illumina HiSeq platform. The authors' pipeline ran thus. PCR bias was computationally corrected using synthetic template baselines, reads within Hamming distance 2 were collapsed, and singletons that could not be merged were discarded. By aligning reads against IMGT, V, D and J genes, CDR3 length, and insertions or deletions at six rearrangement sites were assigned. Within each subset, clonotype counts were normalized to sorted cell number, after which true diversity and Gini coefficients were computed with the tcR R package. Repertoire sharing was quantified using the overlap coefficient calculated on TCRB nucleotide sequences. As a proxy for the pre-selection repertoire, out-of-frame TCRB sequences from naive cells were analyzed. TCRdb holds this immuneACCESS table with in-frame rearrangements only. Some clones are missing; in checked studies, unresolved V genes explain under half, and the rest has no known cause. V and J calls and clone size are given by that table; D and trimming were obtained from the DNA. The sample has about half a million clones on record, 10% to 12% of them singletons. Around 0.05% of the sample rests with the top ten.

About this clone itself: Its antigen is unknown. No qualities accompany the bases; no much larger clone lies one base away. The identical CDR3 is also encoded by other nucleotide sequences in the sample.

This clonotype originated in a woman in her late teens or twenties in good health. The V and J segments used are TRBV5-1 and TRBJ2-7; the D segment could be TRBD2, given 5 matching bases. The sample comprised naive CD4+ T cells from blood. Interpreted using the paper, the cell subset or site label stands for: true naive CD4+ T cells. The CDR3 region: CASSLEGSGYEQYF. The DNA sequence is as follows: TGCGCCAGCAGCTTGGAAGGGTCGGGGTACGAGCAGTACTTC.